This T cell receptor beta chain was sequenced during a study of blood T cell repertoires in COVID-19. Sequencing used immunoSEQ multiplex PCR; TCRdb keeps in-frame clones, though not all of them. Of more than 300,000 clones in the sample, 80% to 90% are singletons; the top ten hold 1.9%. Sequenced sample: PBMCs or T cells enriched from blood (not recorded which). This TCR came from a man between 35 and 55 years old in a cohort exposed to, infected with or recovered from COVID-19 (not recorded which).

CDR3 loop: CASSTKTGGRGQPQHF. DNA of the CDR3: TGTGCCAGTAGTACCAAGACAGGGGGGAGGGGACAGCCCCAGCATTTT. This chain joins TRBV19 and TRBJ1-5, with 9 bases that match TRBD1. CDR3 length: 16 amino acids. CDR1 and CDR2 from the germline V gene are LNHDA and SQIVND (reference sequence). V gave up 4 bases and J gave up 7 bases; unmatched junction bases: 11. Filled out from reference TRBV19 and TRBJ1-5, the complete variable domain reads DGGITQSPKYLFRKEGQNVTLSCEQNLNHDAMYWYRQDPGQGLRLIYYSQIVNDFQKGDIAEGYSVSREKKESFPLTVTSAQKNPTAFYLCASSTKTGGRGQPQHFGDGTRLSIL.